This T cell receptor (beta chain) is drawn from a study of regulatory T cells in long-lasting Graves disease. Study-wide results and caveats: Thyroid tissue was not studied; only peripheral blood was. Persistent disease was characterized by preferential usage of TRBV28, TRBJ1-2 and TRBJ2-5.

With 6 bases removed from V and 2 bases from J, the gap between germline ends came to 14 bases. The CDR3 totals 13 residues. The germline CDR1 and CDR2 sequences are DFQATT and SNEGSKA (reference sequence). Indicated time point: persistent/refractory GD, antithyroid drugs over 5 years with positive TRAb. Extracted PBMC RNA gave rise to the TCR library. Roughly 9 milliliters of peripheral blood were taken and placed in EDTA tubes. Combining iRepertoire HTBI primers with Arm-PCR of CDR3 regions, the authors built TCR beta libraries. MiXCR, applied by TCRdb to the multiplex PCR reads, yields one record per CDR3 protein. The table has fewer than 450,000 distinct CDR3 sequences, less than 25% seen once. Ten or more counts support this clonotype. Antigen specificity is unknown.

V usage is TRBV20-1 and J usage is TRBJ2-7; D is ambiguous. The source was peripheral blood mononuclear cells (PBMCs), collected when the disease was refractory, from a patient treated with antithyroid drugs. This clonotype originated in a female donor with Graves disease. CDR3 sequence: CSARNPGAYEQYF. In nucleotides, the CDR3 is TGCAGTGCCCGCAACCCGGGCGCCTACGAGCAGTACTTC.